This T cell receptor (beta chain) was identified in a study of blood T cell repertoires in COVID-19. Study overall: Sample material is recorded as cDNA or gDNA derived from T cells, B-cell-depleted T cells, or PBMCs.

Germline V gene sequence: CDR1 LGHNA, CDR2 YSLEER. This CDR3 has 15 amino acids. V was shortened by 0 bases and J by 2 bases, with 10 bases between the two germline ends. In the authors' methods: Amplification with reference gene primers provided the estimates of nucleated cell counts. The assay was immunoSEQ multiplex PCR, and TCRdb's table has in-frame clones only and misses some. The D gene and trimming were derived from the DNA, and the V and J assignments and clone size from that table. Here the sample spans about 140,000 clones, roughly 80% being singletons. The sample was peripheral blood. This clonotype originated in a woman aged 45-60 years with active or convalescent COVID-19. This chain joins TRBV4-3 and TRBJ1-2, with D uncertain. The DNA of the CDR3 is TGCGCCAGCAGCCAAGAGCCAGACACAAACTATGGCTACACCTTC. The encoded protein is CASSQEPDTNYGYTF.